This TCR beta chain stems from a study of blood T cell repertoires in COVID-19. Study in general: Both acute and convalescent COVID-19 samples were obtained from the United States, Italy and Spain. T cells, B-cell-depleted T cells, or PBMCs provided the cDNA or gDNA that served as material.

Authors' data handling: The assay estimated nucleated cells by amplifying reference gene primers. This table comes from immunoSEQ multiplex PCR, and its TCRdb copy is limited to in-frame clones, with some not included. V and J calls and clone size are those listed in that table; D and trimming were worked out from the DNA. Of 250,000 to 300,000 clones in the sample, roughly nine tenths were seen once. The CDR3 is made up of 15 amino acids. V shed 4 bases and J 4 bases; nucleotides not matched to a gene: 6. CDR1 and CDR2 from the germline V gene are MGHRA and YSYEKL. Sequenced: peripheral blood. The chain has TRBV4-1 and TRBJ1-4, with 7 bases that match TRBD1. The source of this sequence is a man aged 45 to 65 with acute or convalescent COVID-19. This CDR3 reads CASSPRDSNNEKLFF. CDR3 nucleotide sequence: TGCGCCAGCAGCCCCCGGGACAGCAATAATGAAAAACTGTTTTTT.